The next 12 T cell receptor beta chains were all read from a single sample in a study of siplizumab effects on memory and regulatory T cells. Sequencing used immunoSEQ multiplex PCR; TCRdb keeps in-frame clones, though not all of them. The profile shows about 100,000 clones, roughly 94% of them singletons. The material sequenced was non-Treg CD4+ T cells sorted from blood. All receptors come from a human donor in good health.

This chain links TRBV25-1 with TRBJ2-7, with 9 bases that match TRBD2. This CDR3 has 17 residues. Looked up from germline, CDR1 is MGHDK and CDR2 is SYGVNS. The V gene end was trimmed by 3 bases and the J gene end by 5 bases; junction bases not matched to a gene: 14. CDR3 region: CASSDFVLAGPPDEQYF. The CDR3 DNA is TGTGCCAGCAGTGATTTTGTCCTAGCGGGACCTCCTGACGAGCAGTACTTC.

The chain joins TRBV28 to TRBJ2-1; no firm D call. The CDR3 totals 12 residues. Trimming removed 3 bases from V and 9 bases from J, with 9 bases in between. The germline V gene has CDR1 MDHEN and CDR2 SYDVKM. The CDR3 sequence: CASSFGRPEQFF. As DNA, the CDR3 is TGTGCCAGCAGTTTTGGACGTCCTGAGCAGTTCTTC.

This chain connects TRBV11-1 to TRBJ2-3; TRBD2 matches at 15 bases. V was clipped by 4 bases and J by 0 bases; unmatched bases: 8. Germline V CDR1 and CDR2: SGHAT, FQDESV (reference sequence). CDR3 length: 19 residues. The CDR3 nucleotides read TGTGCCAGCAGCTGGACTAGCGGGGGGGGGACCCCTAGCACAGATACGCAGTATTTT. It yields the protein CASSWTSGGGTPSTDTQYF.

The chain combines TRBV15 with TRBJ2-7; 7 bases match TRBD1. The V and J ends lost 2 bases and 5 bases, in that order; junction bases with no gene match: 15. There are 17 residues in the CDR3. Germline V gene lookup returns CDR1 LNHNV and CDR2 YYDKDF (reference sequence). The CDR3 reads CATSRPRRLTGIHEQYF. DNA for the CDR3: TGTGCCACCAGCAGACCAAGAAGGTTGACAGGGATACACGAGCAGTACTTC.

This clone came up once. The gene calls are TRBV19 and TRBJ1-2; tentative D call: TRBD1 (6 bases). CDR1 is LNHDA, CDR2 SQIVND, per germline (reference sequence). Trimming removed 9 bases from V and 6 bases from J, with 17 bases in between. The CDR3 extends over 13 amino acids. For the CDR3, the DNA is TGTGCCAGCCAACAGGGTTCTCAAAATGGCTACACCTTC. It is translated as CASQQGSQNGYTF.

The chain combines TRBV4-1 with TRBJ2-1; D uncertain. V lost 4 bases and J 0 bases, leaving 13 bases between the germline ends. The CDR3 extends over 16 amino acids. CDR1 MGHRA and CDR2 YSYEKL come from the germline V gene. Here the CDR3 reads CASSRAEVSSYNEQFF. The CDR3 nucleotides read TGCGCCAGCAGCCGAGCAGAGGTCAGCTCCTACAATGAGCAGTTCTTC.

In this sample, this clone turned up once. The chain recombines TRBV28 with TRBJ1-5; D ambiguous. Germline V gene data show CDR1 as MDHEN and CDR2 as SYDVKM. The CDR3 totals 15 residues. CDR3 coding DNA: TGTGCAGTGGTTTTTCGTTGGGATAGCAATCAGCCCCAGCATTTT. Translating it yields CAVVFRWDSNQPQHF. Drawing the rest from reference TRBV28 and TRBJ1-5, the complete variable domain is DVKVTQSSRYLVKRTGEKVFLECVQDMDHENMFWYRQDPGLGLRLIYFSYDVKMKEKGDIPEGYSVSREKKERFSLILESASTNQTSMYLCAVVFRWDSNQPQHFGDGTRLSIL.

The V gene is TRBV5-4, the J gene TRBJ2-5; D is ambiguous. V lost 4 bases and J lost 1, with 14 bases in between. The germline CDR1 and CDR2 sequences are SGHNT and YYREEE (reference sequence). The CDR3 loop spans 15 amino acids. The CDR3 spells CASSPATAIQETQYF. The DNA of the CDR3 is TGTGCCAGCAGCCCGGCGACGGCTATCCAAGAGACCCAGTACTTC.

The V and J genes are TRBV10-1 and TRBJ1-1, with D possibly being TRBD1 (5 bases). Germline CDR1 WNHNN, CDR2 SYGVQD (reference sequence). This CDR3 region has 13 residues. V lost 3 bases and J 7 bases, leaving 12 bases between the germline ends. CDR3 sequence: CASSDFVTGEAFF. Written as DNA, the CDR3 is TGCGCCAGCAGTGATTTTGTAACAGGTGAAGCTTTCTTT.

The V gene is TRBV7-3, the J gene TRBJ2-6; a weak D match, TRBD1 (6 bases). V lost 5 bases and J 2 bases, leaving 7 bases between the germline ends. The CDR3 spans 14 residues. CDR1 and CDR2 from the germline V gene are SGHTA and FQGTGA. In nucleotides, the CDR3 is TGTGCCAGCAGCCCAGGGGCTGGGGCCAACGTCCTGACTTTC. This gives the protein CASSPGAGANVLTF. The full variable domain, completed using reference TRBV7-3 and TRBJ2-6, is GAGVSQTPSNKVTEKGKYVELRCDPISGHTALYWYRQSLGQGPEFLIYFQGTGAADDSGLPNDRFFAVRPEGSVSTLKIQRTERGDSAVYLCASSPGAGANVLTFGAGSRLTVL.

The chain employs TRBV5-1 and TRBJ2-2; D gene uncertain. The CDR3 sequence is 13 residues long. The V gene's germline CDR1 is SGHRS and CDR2 YFSETQ. V shed 2 bases and J shed 2 bases, with 4 bases lying between them. CDR3 protein: CASSFGNTGELFF. In DNA, the CDR3 is TGCGCCAGCAGCTTCGGCAACACCGGGGAGCTGTTTTTT.

The chain recombines TRBV5-4 with TRBJ2-1; D may be TRBD1 (6 bases). Trimming removed 0 bases from V and 0 bases from J, with 10 bases in between. This CDR3 region has 16 residues. Germline values: CDR1 SGHNT, CDR2 YYREEE (reference sequence). The CDR3 sequence is CASSLEGGASYNEQFF. CDR3 coding DNA: TGTGCCAGCAGCTTGGAAGGGGGAGCCTCCTACAATGAGCAGTTCTTC.